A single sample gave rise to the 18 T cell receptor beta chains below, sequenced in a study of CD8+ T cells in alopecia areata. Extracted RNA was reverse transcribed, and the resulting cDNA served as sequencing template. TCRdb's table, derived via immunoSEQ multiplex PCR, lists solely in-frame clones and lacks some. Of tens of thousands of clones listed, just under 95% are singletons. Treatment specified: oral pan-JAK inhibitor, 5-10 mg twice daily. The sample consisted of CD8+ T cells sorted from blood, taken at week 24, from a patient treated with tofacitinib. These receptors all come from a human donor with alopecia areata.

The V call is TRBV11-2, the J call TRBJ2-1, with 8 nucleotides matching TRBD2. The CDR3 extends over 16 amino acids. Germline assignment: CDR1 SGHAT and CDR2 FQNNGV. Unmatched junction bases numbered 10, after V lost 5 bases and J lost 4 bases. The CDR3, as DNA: TGTGCCAGCAGCCTCGCCCCTAGCGGGCATTACAATGAGCAGTTCTTC. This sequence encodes CASSLAPSGHYNEQFF.

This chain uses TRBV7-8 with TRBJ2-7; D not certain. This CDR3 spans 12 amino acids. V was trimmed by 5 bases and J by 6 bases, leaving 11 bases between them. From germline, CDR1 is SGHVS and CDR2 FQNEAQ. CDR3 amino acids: CASSIPFSEQYF. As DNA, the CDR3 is TGTGCCAGCAGCATACCCTTCTCCGAGCAGTACTTC.

CDR3 bases: TGTGCCTGGAGCCCAATGGAGACCCAGTACTTC. It specifies CAWSPMETQYF. This rearrangement joins TRBV30 to TRBJ2-5; D is unresolved. Trimming pared 3 bases from V and 5 bases from J, leaving 7 bases between. The germline gives CDR1 GTSNPN, CDR2 SVGIG (reference sequence). This CDR3 contains 11 residues.

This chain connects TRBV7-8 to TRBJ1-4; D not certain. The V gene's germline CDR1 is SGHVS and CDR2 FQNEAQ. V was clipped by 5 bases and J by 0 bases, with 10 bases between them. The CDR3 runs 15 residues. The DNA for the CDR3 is TGTGCCAGCAGCCCCCGGTCAGCAACTAATGAAAAACTGTTTTTT. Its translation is CASSPRSATNEKLFF.

CDR3: CASSPWTSGTYEQYF. CDR3 in DNA: TGTGCCAGCAGCCCCTGGACTAGCGGGACCTACGAGCAGTACTTC. The chain is built from TRBV7-2 and TRBJ2-7, with 12 bases that match TRBD2. The germline gives CDR1 SGHTA, CDR2 FQGNSA. The CDR3 consists of 15 residues. With V trimmed by 5 bases and J by 2 bases, 4 bases remained unmatched.

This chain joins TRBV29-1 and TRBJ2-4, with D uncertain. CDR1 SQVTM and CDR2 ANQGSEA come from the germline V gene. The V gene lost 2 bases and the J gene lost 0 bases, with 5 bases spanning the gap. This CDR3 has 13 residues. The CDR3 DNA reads TGCAGCGTTGAAACAGTAGCCAAAAACATTCAGTACTTC. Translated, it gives CSVETVAKNIQYF.

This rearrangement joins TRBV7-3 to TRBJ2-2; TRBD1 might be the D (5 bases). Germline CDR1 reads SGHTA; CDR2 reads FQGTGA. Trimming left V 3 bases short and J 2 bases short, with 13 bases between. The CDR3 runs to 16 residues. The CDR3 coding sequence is TGTGCCAGCAGCTTTCCTATAGGGGAAAACACCGGGGAGCTGTTTTTT. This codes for CASSFPIGENTGELFF.

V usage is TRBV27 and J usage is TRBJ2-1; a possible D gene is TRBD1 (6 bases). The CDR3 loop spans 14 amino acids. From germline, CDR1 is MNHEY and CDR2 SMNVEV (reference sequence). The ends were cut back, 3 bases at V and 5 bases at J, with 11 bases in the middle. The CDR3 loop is CASSFGGWDNEQFF. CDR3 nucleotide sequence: TGTGCCAGCAGTTTTGGGGGCTGGGACAATGAGCAGTTCTTC.

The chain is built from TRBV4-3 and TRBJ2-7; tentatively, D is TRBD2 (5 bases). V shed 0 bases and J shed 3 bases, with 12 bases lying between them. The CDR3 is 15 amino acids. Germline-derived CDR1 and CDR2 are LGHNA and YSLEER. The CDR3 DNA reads TGCGCCAGCAGCCAAGAGCGGACGGGGTACTACGAGCAGTACTTC. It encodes CASSQERTGYYEQYF.

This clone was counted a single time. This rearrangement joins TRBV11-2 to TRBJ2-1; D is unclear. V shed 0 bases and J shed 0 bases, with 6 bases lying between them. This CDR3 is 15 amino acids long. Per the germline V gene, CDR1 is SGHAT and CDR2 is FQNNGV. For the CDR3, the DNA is TGTGCCAGCAGCTTAGACAAGAGCTCCTACAATGAGCAGTTCTTC. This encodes CASSLDKSSYNEQFF.

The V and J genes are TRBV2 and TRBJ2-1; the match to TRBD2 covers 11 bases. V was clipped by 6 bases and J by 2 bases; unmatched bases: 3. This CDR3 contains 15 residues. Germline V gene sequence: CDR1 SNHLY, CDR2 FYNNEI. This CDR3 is CASRLSGGAYNEQFF. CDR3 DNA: TGTGCCAGCAGACTTAGCGGGGGGGCCTACAATGAGCAGTTCTTC.

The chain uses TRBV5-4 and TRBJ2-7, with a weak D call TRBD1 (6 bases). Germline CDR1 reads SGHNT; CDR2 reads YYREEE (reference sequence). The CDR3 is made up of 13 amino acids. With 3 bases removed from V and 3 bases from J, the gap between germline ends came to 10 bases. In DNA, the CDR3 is TGTGCCAGCAGCTGGGGACAAAACTACGAGCAGTACTTC. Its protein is CASSWGQNYEQYF.

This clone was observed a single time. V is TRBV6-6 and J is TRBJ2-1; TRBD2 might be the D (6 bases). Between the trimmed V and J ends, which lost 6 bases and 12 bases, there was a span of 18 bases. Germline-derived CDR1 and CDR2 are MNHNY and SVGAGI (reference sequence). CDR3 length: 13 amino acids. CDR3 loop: CASSYTRDFGQFF. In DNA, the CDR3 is TGTGCCAGCAGCTACACCCGGGACTTTGGGCAGTTCTTC.

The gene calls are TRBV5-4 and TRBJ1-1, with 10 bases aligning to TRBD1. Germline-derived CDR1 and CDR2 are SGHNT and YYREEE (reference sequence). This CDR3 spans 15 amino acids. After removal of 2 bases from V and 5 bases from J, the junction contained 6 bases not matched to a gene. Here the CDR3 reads CASSFRTGGRTEAFF. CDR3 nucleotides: TGTGCCAGCAGCTTCCGGACAGGGGGGAGAACTGAAGCTTTCTTT.

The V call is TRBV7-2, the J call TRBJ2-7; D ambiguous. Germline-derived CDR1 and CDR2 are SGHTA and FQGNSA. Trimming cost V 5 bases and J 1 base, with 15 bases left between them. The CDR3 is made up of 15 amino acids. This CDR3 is CASSQVRHTSYEQYF. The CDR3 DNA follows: TGTGCCAGCAGCCAGGTCAGGCATACATCCTACGAGCAGTACTTC.

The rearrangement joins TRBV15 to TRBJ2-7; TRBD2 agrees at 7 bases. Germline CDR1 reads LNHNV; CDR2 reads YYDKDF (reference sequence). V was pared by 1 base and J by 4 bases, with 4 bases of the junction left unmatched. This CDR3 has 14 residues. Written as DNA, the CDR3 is TGTGCCACCAGCAGAGTGGGGGGGGATTACGAGCAGTACTTC. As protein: CATSRVGGDYEQYF.

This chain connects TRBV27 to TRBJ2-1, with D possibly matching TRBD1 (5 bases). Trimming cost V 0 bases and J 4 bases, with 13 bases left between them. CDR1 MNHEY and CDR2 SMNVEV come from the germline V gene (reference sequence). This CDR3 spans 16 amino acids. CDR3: CASSLSDGRAYNEQFF. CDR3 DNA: TGTGCCAGCAGTTTATCGGACGGCAGGGCATACAATGAGCAGTTCTTC.

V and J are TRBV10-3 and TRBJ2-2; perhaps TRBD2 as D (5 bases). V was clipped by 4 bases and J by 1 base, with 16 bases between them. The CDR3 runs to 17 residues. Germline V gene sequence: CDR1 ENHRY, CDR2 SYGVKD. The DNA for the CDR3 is TGTGCCATCAGTGCTCCTAGCAGCCTAGAGAACACCGGGGAGCTGTTTTTT. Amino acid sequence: CAISAPSSLENTGELFF.